These T cell receptor beta chains were read from a single sample in a study of blood T cells in healthy people across ages. TCRdb reprocessed the 5' RACE reads with MiXCR, giving one entry per CDR3 protein. This table holds approximately 1.5 million distinct CDR3 sequences, about 35% found once. The sequencing input was blood. The receptors were gathered from a woman aged 25 to 39 in good health. Both conserved end residues are part of each CDR3. A D gene is named only where the DNA matches it firmly. Only part of the rows carry a size: once, few, many, or a class if the clone is expanded.

v_call: TRBV27
cdr3_length: 14
j_call: TRBJ2-7
clone_size: many
d_call: TRBD2
cdr3_nt: TGTGCCACCTCCCGTGCGGGGGTTACCTACGAGCAGTACTTC
cdr3_aa: CATSRAGVTYEQYF

v_call: TRBV28
cdr3_length: 18
j_call: TRBJ2-5
clone_size: NA
d_call: TRBD2
cdr3_nt: TGTGCCAGCAGTTTATTTGGCGGGAGCCGAAAGTACCAAGAGACCCAGTACTTC
cdr3_aa: CASSLFGGSRKYQETQYF

v_call: TRBV5-1
cdr3_length: 17
j_call: TRBJ2-6
clone_size: few
d_call: TRBD2
cdr3_nt: TGCGCCGGCAGCCCCCGGGACTACCTCTCTGGGGCCAACGTCCTGACTTTC
cdr3_aa: CAGSPRDYLSGANVLTF

v_call: TRBV11-2
cdr3_length: 16
j_call: TRBJ2-5
clone_size: once
d_call: NA
cdr3_nt: TGTGCCAGCAGCCGAGAGCGCCCGGGACCCCAAGAGACCCAGTACTTC
cdr3_aa: CASSRERPGPQETQYF

v_call: TRBV6-4
cdr3_length: 15
j_call: TRBJ2-1
clone_size: NA
d_call: NA
cdr3_nt: TGTGCCAGCAGTGACGAGTTCACCTCATACAATGAGCAGTTCTTC
cdr3_aa: CASSDEFTSYNEQFF

v_call: TRBV9
cdr3_length: 13
j_call: TRBJ2-7
clone_size: many
d_call: NA
cdr3_nt: TGTGCCAGCAGCGTATCAAGTTCCTACGAGCAGTACTTC
cdr3_aa: CASSVSSSYEQYF

v_call: TRBV29-1
cdr3_length: 11
j_call: TRBJ2-7
clone_size: few
d_call: NA
cdr3_nt: TGCAGCGCAGTGCAGACCTACGAGCAGTACTTC
cdr3_aa: CSAVQTYEQYF

v_call: TRBV12-5
cdr3_length: 14
j_call: TRBJ2-3
clone_size: few
d_call: NA
cdr3_nt: TGTGCTAGTGGCTCACCACCTTGGGGGGATACGCAGTATTTT
cdr3_aa: CASGSPPWGDTQYF

v_call: TRBV27
cdr3_length: 15
j_call: TRBJ2-7
clone_size: few
d_call: TRBD1
cdr3_nt: TGTGCCAGCAGTTTACCCGGGACAGGGCTAAACGAGCAGTACTTC
cdr3_aa: CASSLPGTGLNEQYF

v_call: TRBV27
cdr3_length: 15
j_call: TRBJ1-5
clone_size: NA
d_call: NA
cdr3_nt: TGTGCCAGCAGTACAACAGGGAATAGCAATCAGCCCCAGCATTTT
cdr3_aa: CASSTTGNSNQPQHF

v_call: TRBV12-3/TRBV12-4
cdr3_length: 12
j_call: TRBJ2-1
clone_size: NA
d_call: NA
cdr3_nt: TGTGCCAGCAGTTTTCTGGTCAATGAGCAGTTCTTC
cdr3_aa: CASSFLVNEQFF

v_call: TRBV7-8
cdr3_length: 16
j_call: TRBJ2-1
clone_size: NA
d_call: NA
cdr3_nt: TGTGCCAGCAGCTCTCGGACAGTCGGGGCCCACAGTGAGCAGTTCTTC
cdr3_aa: CASSSRTVGAHSEQFF